The 7 T cell receptor beta chains given below trace back to one sample, sequenced in a study of T cell responses to AZD1222 COVID-19 vaccine. Profiled with immunoSEQ multiplex PCR; TCRdb holds only in-frame clones, not every one. The table includes roughly 150,000 clones, approximately 89% detected once. The specimen was peripheral blood, collected on day 0 of AZD1222 vaccination. Every receptor here comes from an adult in good health.

This clone was counted a few times. The chain couples TRBV19 to TRBJ2-1; a possible D gene is TRBD2 (6 bases). The CDR3 contains 15 residues. The germline V gene has CDR1 LNHDA and CDR2 SQIVND (reference sequence). The germline V and J ends were trimmed by 1 base and 7 bases, with 14 bases remaining between them. The DNA of the CDR3 is TGTGCCAGTAGTATAGTTGCGGGGCCCGGGAATGAGCAGTTCTTC. Its translation: CASSIVAGPGNEQFF.

The chain carries TRBV5-1 and TRBJ2-7, with D perhaps matching TRBD2 (6 bases). The CDR3 totals 15 residues. CDR1 SGHRS and CDR2 YFSETQ come from the germline V gene. V lost 0 bases and J 6 bases, leaving 16 bases between the germline ends. The CDR3 nucleotides read TGCGCCAGCAGCTTGGTTAGCGGATCGTGGGGCGAGCAGTACTTC. It yields the protein CASSLVSGSWGEQYF. Full variable domain (rest looked up from reference TRBV5-1 and TRBJ2-7): KAGVTQTPRYLIKTRGQQVTLSCSPISGHRSVSWYQQTPGQGLQFLFEYFSETQRNKGNFPGRFSGRQFSNSRSEMNVSTLELGDSALYLCASSLVSGSWGEQYFGPGTRLTVT.

V is TRBV7-4 and J is TRBJ2-2; TRBD1 matches at 7 bases. The length of the CDR3 is 17 residues. Germline V gene sequence: CDR1 SGHVT, CDR2 SQSDAQ. With 8 bases clipped from V and 3 bases from J, the junction kept 15 bases outside the gene matches. CDR3 residues: CASVLRGGFCDTGELFF. In nucleotides, the CDR3 is TGTGCCAGCGTGTTGAGAGGGGGCTTTTGTGACACCGGGGAGCTGTTTTTT.

The chain uses TRBV7-2 and TRBJ2-3; no clear D. V was trimmed by 1 base and J by 0 bases, leaving 8 bases between them. The CDR3 runs 15 residues. Germline V gives CDR1 SGHTA, CDR2 FQGNSA. CDR3 nucleotides: TGTGCCAGCAGCTTAGGGCAGTTTAGCACAGATACGCAGTATTTT. Protein: CASSLGQFSTDTQYF.

The CDR3 nucleotides read TGTGCCAGCAGTTACTACCCAGGGCCCGGGGAGCTGTTTTTT. It yields the protein CASSYYPGPGELFF. V usage is TRBV6-5 and J usage is TRBJ2-2; maybe TRBD1 (5 bases). Deletions cut 1 base from V and 6 bases from J, with 9 bases between. The germline gives CDR1 MNHEY, CDR2 SVGAGI. The CDR3 spans 14 residues.

The table lists this clone with a few counts. This chain links TRBV28 with TRBJ1-5; the match to TRBD1 covers 8 bases. Germline CDR1 is MDHEN and CDR2 is SYDVKM. The CDR3 length is 14 residues. With 6 bases clipped from V and 9 bases from J, the junction kept 10 bases outside the gene matches. CDR3 region: CASSPRQGTPPQHF. The CDR3 coding sequence is TGTGCCAGCAGCCCCCGACAGGGGACTCCGCCCCAGCATTTT.

The chain links TRBV6-5 to TRBJ2-1; TRBD2 might be the D (5 bases). This CDR3 contains 13 residues. V gave up 0 bases and J gave up 8 bases, with 8 bases separating them. Germline-derived CDR1 and CDR2 are MNHEY and SVGAGI. For the CDR3, the DNA is TGTGCCAGCAGTTACTCGGAGAGGGATGAGCAGTTCTTC. Translation: CASSYSERDEQFF.